Here is one T cell receptor (beta chain) with its context. This clonotype was recorded at least ten times. Its specific antigen is unknown. No base quality values were provided; no much bigger clone lies one nucleotide off. Libraries were built with 5' RACE. The sequencer was an Illumina HiSeq 2000. Template switching introduced a universal primer binding site; the final cDNA contained a unique molecular identifier, enabling accurate counting of TCR cDNA molecules. First-strand cDNA for TCR alpha and beta chains was synthesized from specific primers in the conserved constant-segment region. To control for contamination, every cDNA library was double barcoded, receiving both a SMART-Mk sample barcode and Illumina barcodes. TruSeq adapter sequences and Illumina sample barcodes were added in two successive PCR steps. The Illumina HiSeq platform was used with custom primers to sequence TCR alpha and beta cDNA libraries. In the source study's methods: Unique molecular identifiers were extracted from raw reads with MiGEC, and CDR3 positions were determined with MiXCR. For each individual, recombination models were inferred using an EM algorithm with the repgenHMM and IGoR tools. The analysis of shared clonotypes was done with the tcR package in R, with sharing normalized by the product of cloneset sizes. To study raw recombination without the effects of thymic and clonal selection, out-of-frame nonproductive sequences were analyzed. TCRdb trimmed public reads at Q25 via fastp, called clones via MiXCR and kept in-frame beta chains. Each CDR3 protein gets just one entry, which takes the most common genes and DNA from the rows behind it. These V and J calls originate from TCRdb's pipeline instead of the authors' own analysis. Counted in this sample were fewer than 900,000 distinct CDR3 sequences; over 20% of them appeared once. Approximately 4.5% of the sample is taken by the ten largest.

Every donor was a healthy Caucasian. Three pairs of female monozygotic twins, all aged roughly 18 to 29 years, were included in the twin cohort. The RNA used for TCR libraries was isolated from peripheral blood mononuclear cells. The sample comes from a study of identical twins listed by TCRdb under 2016. About the study as a whole: TCR alpha and beta repertoires from monozygotic twins, unrelated adults of various ages and cord blood were deep-sequenced to test whether fetal clonotypes persist. To rule out contamination, the twin experiments were replicated at different times with different library preparation protocols. Study-level results and caveats: Compared with coincidental sharing between unrelated individuals, out-of-frame TCR alpha sequences shared between twins had an excess of sequences with low generation probability. Out-of-frame TCR alpha sharing in monozygotic twins was systematically underestimated by recombination models, whereas sharing between unrelated individuals was in agreement with the recombination models. Conclusions relied on cross-sectional statistical analysis, since the same donors could not be followed over many years. Invariant T cells such as MAIT and iNKT could partly confound zero-insertion analyses, although diverse VJ usage argued against such confounding for most clonotypes. Fewer insertions were carried by abundant cord blood beta clonotypes, a similar but weaker trend appeared in young adult naive repertoires, and no such trend appeared in memory repertoires. A weaker excess of twin sharing was found in beta out-of-frame sequences because the signal-to-noise ratio was lowered by fewer shared sequences.

The V end loses 7 bases and the J end loses 5 bases, and a stretch of 15 bases separates them. From cysteine to phenylalanine, the CDR3 is 14 amino acids long. The kept DNA is CDR3 alone, 42 bases in frame from the first base. These data were also reused for a study on T cells expressing NK-cell markers. That second report states: About 8 donors provided sorted CD3+CD56+NKG2C+, CD3+CD56+NKG2C- and CD3+CD56-NKG2C+ T-cell subsets, whose TCR beta-chain repertoires were profiled. Among the eight sequenced donors, seven were HCMV-seropositive and one was HCMV-seronegative. In several experiments an anti-gammadeltaTCR antibody was added to restrict sorting to alphabetaTCR-expressing T cells. In six donors, the dominant CD3+CD56+NKG2C+ clonotypes were found to rank among the top 10 CD8+ clonotypes and to make up about 1.0-7.5% of CD8+ T cells. Those dominant clonotypes were again the most abundant among CD3+CD56-NKG2C+ cells in a few donors, at roughly 28.3-65%. Whether the expanded NKG2C-expressing T cell clones were specific for HCMV antigens remained unclear. All eight donors whose samples were sequenced were randomly selected healthy volunteers, three of them men and five women. HCMV-specific IgG was detected in serum with a commercial ELISA kit to determine HCMV serostatus. Bulk peripheral blood T-cell repertoires were additionally sequenced from unsorted PBMC for 5 or 6 donors. MIGEC was used to demultiplex reads and group the reads by UMI, and MiTCR was used to assemble and quantify clonotypes. To exclude erroneous sequences, any TCR cDNA sequence not supported by at least two reads was discarded. The tcR package was used for downstream repertoire analysis, and clonotypes were matched between fractions using CDR3 nucleotide sequence together with V segment. Antigen specificity was annotated against VDJdb with VDJmatch, allowing one amino acid substitution in CDR3.

Sample: PBMCs. This receptor was taken from a woman aged 18-29 years in good health. Rearrangement joined TRBV12-3 or TRBV12-4 to TRBJ2-1; no D segment can be confidently identified. At the DNA level, the sequence is TGTGCCAGCATGGATGGTACCCGAGACAATGAGCAGTTCTTC. Its protein is CASMDGTRDNEQFF.